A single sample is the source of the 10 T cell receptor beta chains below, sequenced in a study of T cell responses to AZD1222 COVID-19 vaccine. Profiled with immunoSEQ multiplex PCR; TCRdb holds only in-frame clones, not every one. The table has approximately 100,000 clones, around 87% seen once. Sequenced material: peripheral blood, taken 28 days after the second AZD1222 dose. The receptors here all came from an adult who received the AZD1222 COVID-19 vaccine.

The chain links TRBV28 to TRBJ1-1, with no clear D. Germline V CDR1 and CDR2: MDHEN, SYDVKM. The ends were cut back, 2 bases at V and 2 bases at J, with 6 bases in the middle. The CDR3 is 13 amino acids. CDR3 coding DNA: TGTGCCAGCAGTTTACCAGTAAACACTGAAGCTTTCTTT. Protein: CASSLPVNTEAFF.

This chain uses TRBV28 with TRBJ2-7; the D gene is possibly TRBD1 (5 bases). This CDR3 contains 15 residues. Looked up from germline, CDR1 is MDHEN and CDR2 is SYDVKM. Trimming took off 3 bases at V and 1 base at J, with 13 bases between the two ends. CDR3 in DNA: TGTGCCAGCAGTTTTCCCCAGGGTTGGTCCTACGAGCAGTACTTC. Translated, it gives CASSFPQGWSYEQYF.

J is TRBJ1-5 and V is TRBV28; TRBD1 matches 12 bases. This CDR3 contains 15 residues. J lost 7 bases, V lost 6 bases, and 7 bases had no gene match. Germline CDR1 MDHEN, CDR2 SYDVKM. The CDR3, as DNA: TGTGCCAGCAGGAATCGGGACAGGGGGCACCAGCCCCAGCATTTT. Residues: CASRNRDRGHQPQHF.

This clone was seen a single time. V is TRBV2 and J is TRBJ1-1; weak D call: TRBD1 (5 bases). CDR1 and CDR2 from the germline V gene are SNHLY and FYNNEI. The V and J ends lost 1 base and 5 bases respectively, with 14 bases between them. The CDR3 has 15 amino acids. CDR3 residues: CASSEGLRGRTEAFF. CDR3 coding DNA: TGTGCCAGCAGTGAAGGGTTGCGGGGGAGGACTGAAGCTTTCTTT.

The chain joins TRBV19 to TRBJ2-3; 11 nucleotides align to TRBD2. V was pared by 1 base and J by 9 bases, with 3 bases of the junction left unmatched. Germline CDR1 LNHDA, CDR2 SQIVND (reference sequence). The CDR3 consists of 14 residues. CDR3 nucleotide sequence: TGTGCCAGTAGTATAGGTCCTAGCGGGAGGACGCAGTATTTT. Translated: CASSIGPSGRTQYF.

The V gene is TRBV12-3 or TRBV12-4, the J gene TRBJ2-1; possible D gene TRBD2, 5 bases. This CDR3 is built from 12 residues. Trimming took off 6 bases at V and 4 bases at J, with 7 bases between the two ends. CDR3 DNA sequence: TGTGCCAGCAGGACGGGGTACAATGAGCAGTTCTTC. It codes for CASRTGYNEQFF.

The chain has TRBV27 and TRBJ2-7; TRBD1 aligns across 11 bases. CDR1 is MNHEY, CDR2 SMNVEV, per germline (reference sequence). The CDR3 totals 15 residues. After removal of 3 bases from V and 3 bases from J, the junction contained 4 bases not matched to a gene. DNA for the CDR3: TGTGCCAGCAGTTTCAGGACAGGGGGCGGCTACGAGCAGTACTTC. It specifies CASSFRTGGGYEQYF.

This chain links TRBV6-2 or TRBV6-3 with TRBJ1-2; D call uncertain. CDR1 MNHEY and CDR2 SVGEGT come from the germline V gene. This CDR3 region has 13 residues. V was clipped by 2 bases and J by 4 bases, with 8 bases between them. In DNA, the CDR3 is TGTGCCAGCAGTTACAGAGGGTTCTATGGCTACACCTTC. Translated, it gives CASSYRGFYGYTF.

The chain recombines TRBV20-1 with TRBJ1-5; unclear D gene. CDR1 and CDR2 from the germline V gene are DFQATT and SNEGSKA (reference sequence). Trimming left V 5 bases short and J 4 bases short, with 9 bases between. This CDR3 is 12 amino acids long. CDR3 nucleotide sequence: TGCAGTGCTTGTGACATTAATCAGCCCCAGCATTTT. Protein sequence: CSACDINQPQHF.

The CDR3 loop reads CASSILTSQETQYF. For the CDR3, the DNA is TGTGCCAGCAGTATATTGACAAGCCAAGAGACCCAGTACTTC. The J gene is TRBJ2-5, the V gene TRBV27; no firm D call. The CDR3 is made up of 14 amino acids. Germline values: CDR1 MNHEY, CDR2 SMNVEV (reference sequence). V lost 5 bases and J lost 1, with 11 bases in between.